These 12 T cell receptor beta chains were sequenced from one sample in a study of T cell responses to AZD1222 COVID-19 vaccine. The method was immunoSEQ multiplex PCR; TCRdb's version includes in-frame clones alone and lacks a portion of them. Among about 150,000 clones listed, 75% to 95% were seen once. The starting material was peripheral blood, obtained 28 days after the second AZD1222 dose. The receptor set was obtained from an adult who received the AZD1222 COVID-19 vaccine.

J is TRBJ1-6 and V is TRBV5-5; no definite D call. V was shortened by 0 bases and J by 7 bases, with 5 bases between the two germline ends. The CDR3 is 13 residues long. Germline V gene sequence: CDR1 SGHKS, CDR2 YYEKEE (reference sequence). CDR3 protein: CASSLERNSPLHF. The CDR3 DNA reads TGTGCCAGCAGCTTGGAGAGGAATTCACCCCTCCACTTT.

The chain couples TRBV5-6 to TRBJ1-2, with 9 positions matching TRBD1. This CDR3 has 15 residues. Trimming at V came to 0 bases and at J to 5 bases, leaving 5 bases not matched to a gene. The germline gives CDR1 SGHDT, CDR2 YYEEEE. Here the CDR3 reads CASSLVQGAEYGYTF. The CDR3 nucleotides read TGTGCCAGCAGCTTGGTACAGGGGGCGGAGTATGGCTACACCTTC.

This chain uses TRBV6-1 with TRBJ2-7; D is uncertain. Germline-derived CDR1 and CDR2 are MNHNS and SASEGT. V lost 2 bases, J lost 3 bases, and 8 bases lay in between. The CDR3 extends over 13 amino acids. CDR3 bases: TGTGCCAGCAGTGAATACCCCAGCTACGAGCAGTACTTC. It yields the protein CASSEYPSYEQYF.

V gene TRBV2 combines with J gene TRBJ2-1; D is ambiguous. The CDR3 spans 12 residues. Trimming pared 7 bases from V and 6 bases from J, leaving 10 bases between. Germline CDR1 is SNHLY and CDR2 is FYNNEI. The CDR3 protein is CASNRDVNEQFF. The CDR3 DNA reads as TGTGCCAGCAATAGAGACGTCAATGAGCAGTTCTTC.

The chain links TRBV14 to TRBJ1-1, with 8 nucleotides matching TRBD1. CDR1 is SGHDN, CDR2 FVKESK, per germline. Unmatched junction bases numbered 2, after V lost 2 bases and J lost 0 bases. The CDR3 has 15 amino acids. The CDR3 region has the DNA TGTGCCAGCAGCCAACGGACAGGGCTGAACACTGAAGCTTTCTTT. Encoded protein: CASSQRTGLNTEAFF.

The chain carries TRBV5-1 and TRBJ2-6; tentative D call: TRBD1 (5 bases). The CDR3 has 16 residues. The ends were cut back, 0 bases at V and 2 bases at J, with 9 bases in the middle. The germline V gene encodes CDR1 SGHRS and CDR2 YFSETQ. The CDR3 bases are TGCGCCAGCAGCTTGGGACAGCTAGCTGGGGCCAACGTCCTGACTTTC. This translates into CASSLGQLAGANVLTF.

This chain links TRBV25-1 with TRBJ1-4, with D possibly matching TRBD1 (5 bases). The CDR3 loop spans 13 amino acids. Germline V lookup: CDR1 MGHDK, CDR2 SYGVNS. V gave up 4 bases and J gave up 7 bases, with 10 bases separating them. CDR3 sequence reads: CASSVPGSEKLFF. For the CDR3, the DNA is TGTGCCAGCAGTGTACCAGGGTCTGAAAAACTGTTTTTT.

The rearrangement joins TRBV5-4 to TRBJ1-2; unclear D gene. CDR1 SGHNT and CDR2 YYREEE come from the germline V gene (reference sequence). Trimming took off 4 bases at V and 0 bases at J, with 16 bases between the two ends. This CDR3 region has 16 residues. The CDR3 bases are TGTGCCAGCAGCCCTGGAGTCCTTCAAGCTAACTATGGCTACACCTTC. Translated: CASSPGVLQANYGYTF.

DNA of the CDR3: TGTGCCAGCAGCTCAGTGAACACTGAAGCTTTCTTT. As protein: CASSSVNTEAFF. The rearrangement links TRBV6-5 to TRBJ1-1; D is undetermined. V lost 6 bases, J lost 0 bases, and 5 bases lay in between. The CDR3 has 12 residues. Germline CDR1 MNHEY, CDR2 SVGAGI.

The genes are TRBV11-2 and TRBJ2-7, with a weak D call TRBD2 (6 bases). V lost 5 bases and J lost 0, with 17 bases in between. This CDR3 is built from 16 residues. Per the germline V gene, CDR1 is SGHAT and CDR2 is FQNNGV. The CDR3 is CASSAQSGDSSYEQYF. The CDR3 DNA reads as TGTGCCAGCAGCGCCCAGTCGGGGGATTCCTCCTACGAGCAGTACTTC.

This chain links TRBV12-5 with TRBJ1-5; 10 bases align to TRBD1. CDR3 length equals 17 residues. The germline gives CDR1 LGHNT, CDR2 FRNRAP. V lost 0 bases, J lost 2 bases, and 4 bases stayed unmatched. This CDR3 reads CASGLVIGTGGNQPQHF. The CDR3 nucleotides read TGTGCTAGTGGTTTGGTGATTGGGACAGGGGGCAATCAGCCCCAGCATTTT.

On this clone: Other nucleotide sequences in the sample specify the same CDR3. The chain combines TRBV19 with TRBJ1-2; D uncertain. Germline V gives CDR1 LNHDA, CDR2 SQIVND (reference sequence). Between the trimmed V and J ends, which lost 6 bases and 0 bases, there was a span of 8 bases. The CDR3 runs 13 residues. The CDR3 protein is CASSPGSNYGYTF. CDR3 nucleotides: TGTGCCAGTAGCCCGGGGTCTAACTATGGCTACACCTTC.